The next 5 T cell receptor beta chains were all read from a single sample in a study of OX40 agonist ivuxolimab in advanced cancers. Some clones are missing from TCRdb's copy, which holds only in-frame ones; the method was immunoSEQ multiplex PCR. The sample lists tens of thousands of clones; about 86% were seen once. The specimen was CD4+ or CD8+ T cells sorted from blood, collected in a trial of the OX40 agonist ivuxolimab. The source of these receptors is an adult with an advanced solid tumor such as melanoma, head and neck, liver or kidney cancer.

The CDR3 is CASSATSTDTQYF. CDR3 nucleotide sequence: TGTGCCAGCAGCGCGACCAGCACAGATACGCAGTATTTT. The chain links TRBV9 to TRBJ2-3; D not certain. Trimming took off 3 bases at V and 0 bases at J, with 5 bases between the two ends. The CDR3 totals 13 residues. CDR1 is SGDLS, CDR2 YYNGEE, per germline.

J is TRBJ2-3 and V is TRBV2; D remains unclear. Between the trimmed V and J ends, which lost 4 bases and 3 bases, there was a span of 8 bases. This CDR3 region has 13 residues. Germline V gene lookup returns CDR1 SNHLY and CDR2 FYNNEI. The CDR3 protein is CASSVGETDTQYF. DNA of the CDR3: TGTGCCAGCAGTGTTGGAGAAACAGATACGCAGTATTTT. The complete variable domain, with remaining parts taken from reference TRBV2 and TRBJ2-3, reads EPEVTQTPSHQVTQMGQEVILRCVPISNHLYFYWYRQILGQKVEFLVSFYNNEISEKSEIFDDQFSVERPDGSNFTLKIRSTKLEDSAMYFCASSVGETDTQYFGPGTRLTVL.

The rearrangement uses TRBV6-6 and TRBJ1-5; D is perhaps TRBD1 (6 bases). Trimming pared 4 bases from V and 7 bases from J, leaving 17 bases between. The CDR3 covers 15 residues. CDR1 and CDR2 from the germline V gene are MNHNY and SVGAGI (reference sequence). The chain's CDR3 is CASSWGQGTSQPQHF. The CDR3 DNA follows: TGTGCCAGCAGTTGGGGGCAGGGGACGAGCCAGCCCCAGCATTTT.

This chain connects TRBV30 to TRBJ2-7, with TRBD2 identical over 7 bases. J was trimmed by 3 bases and V by 3 bases; bases with no gene match: 5. Germline assignment: CDR1 GTSNPN and CDR2 SVGIG (reference sequence). The CDR3 totals 13 residues. Written as DNA, the CDR3 is TGTGCCTGGAGGGCGGGGGTGGTCTACGAGCAGTACTTC. Protein product: CAWRAGVVYEQYF.

This chain links TRBV7-3 with TRBJ2-7; no reliable D call. The CDR3 has 13 residues. Trimming cost V 5 bases and J 6 bases, with 14 bases left between them. Germline V gene lookup returns CDR1 SGHTA and CDR2 FQGTGA. CDR3: CASSRPDSGEQYF. CDR3 nucleotides: TGTGCCAGCAGCCGACCTGACTCTGGCGAGCAGTACTTC.